A selection of T cell receptor beta chains follows, all from one sample in a study of blood T cell repertoires in COVID-19. TCRdb keeps only in-frame clones here, not all; method: immunoSEQ multiplex PCR. The table has approximately 210,000 clones, 85% to 95% seen once. Sequenced sample: peripheral blood. The source is a man aged 30 to 39 with COVID-19, enrolled during active disease. Both conserved end residues are part of each CDR3.

V gene: TRBV3-1/TRBV3-2
J gene: TRBJ2-3
CDR3 protein: CASSRQGSTDTQYF

V gene: TRBV4-1
J gene: TRBJ2-3
CDR3 protein: CASSQSPSGGPSTDTQYF

V gene: TRBV9
J gene: TRBJ2-5
CDR3 protein: CASSALYSLGQGTQETQYF

V gene: TRBV6-5
J gene: TRBJ1-4
CDR3 protein: CASRDSPNVEKLFF

V gene: TRBV14
J gene: TRBJ1-1
CDR3 protein: CASSQQGLTAFF

V gene: TRBV28
J gene: TRBJ1-1
CDR3 protein: CASSGQTGYRAFF

V gene: TRBV10-3
J gene: TRBJ2-7
CDR3 protein: CAISSGTKYEQYF

V gene: TRBV2
J gene: TRBJ1-6
CDR3 protein: CASRPTGDYSPLHF

V gene: TRBV10-3
J gene: TRBJ2-3
CDR3 protein: CAISGRTGGVDTQYF

V gene: TRBV9
J gene: TRBJ1-3
CDR3 protein: CASSVGSSGNTIYF

V gene: TRBV19
J gene: TRBJ1-2
CDR3 protein: CASSIGTRWGYTF

V gene: TRBV6-6
J gene: TRBJ1-4
CDR3 protein: CASSSQGRANEKLFF

V gene: TRBV2
J gene: TRBJ1-6
CDR3 protein: CASSKDRGNESPLHF

V gene: TRBV4-2
J gene: TRBJ1-4
CDR3 protein: CASSPTRTGGSSNEKLFF

V gene: TRBV5-4
J gene: TRBJ1-3
CDR3 protein: CASSMRLGGRFSGNTIYF

V gene: TRBV5-1
J gene: TRBJ2-7
CDR3 protein: CASSRNPGQGSYEQYF